This T cell receptor (beta chain) was found in a study of blood T cells in healthy people across ages (dated by TCRdb to the mid-2010s). In the study overall: In model experiments, roughly one uniquely barcoded TCR beta cDNA molecule per two T cells was captured by template switching. Using deep sequencing normalized with unique cDNA molecular identifiers, the study measured how TCR beta repertoire diversity changes with age. The donors were divided into four age groups: young (average approximately 17 years), middle-aged (around 41), aged (about 61) and long-lived (about 84). Donors of different ages were randomly distributed across sequencing lanes to avoid experimental bias. Using the same blood draw, the study looked at two additional independent replicas of 1 million unique cDNA reads for two donors, one aged 18 to 29 and the other aged 80 or older.

Receptor libraries were prepared by 5' RACE. Sequencer: Illumina HiSeq 2500. A second PCR of roughly 7 to 11 cycles was performed with a sample-barcoded 5' primer and a J-beta primer mix. A template-switch 5' adaptor carrying 12 random nucleotides introduced a unique molecular identifier onto each TCR beta cDNA molecule. At least 2.5 million CDR3-containing paired-end reads were obtained from each sample. The Mint cDNA synthesis kit, primed by a TRBC-specific oligonucleotide, was used to synthesize first-strand cDNA from all RNA. After uracil-DNA glycosylase treatment, a first 18-cycle PCR used universal primers M1SS and BC2_uni_R on all cDNA. The source study handled its data this way. For normalization, 1 million high-quality reads were randomly selected from each sample, with every read carrying a distinct molecular identifier. Instead of being binned into consensus sequences, reads that shared molecular identifiers were thrown out. MiTCR, set to a Q25 quality threshold and the strictest error-elimination algorithm, was used for CDR3 identification, clonotype clustering and error correction. A nonparametric unseen species model using Euler transformation provided a lower-bound estimate of total TCR beta diversity. Starting from the raw public reads, TCRdb applied fastp trimming at Q25, assembled clones with MiXCR and retained in-frame beta chains. Under each unique CDR3 protein, matching rows form one entry showing the most common genes and DNA. None of the V and J calls come from the authors' own analysis; TCRdb made them. The sample has about 830,000 distinct CDR3 sequences on record, 58% of them singletons. The ten largest clones add up to approximately 21% of the sample.

This clonotype appeared once. Its antigen is not yet known. Qualities for individual bases were not recorded, and no much larger clone is one base off. Systemically healthy Caucasian individuals from Russia, roughly 40 in total and aged roughly 6 to 95 years, were included as donors. Each donor gave 8 to 10 milliliters of peripheral blood, drawn into EDTA-treated Vacutainer tubes. Ficoll-Paque density-gradient centrifugation was used to isolate PBMCs, with at least 6 million obtained per sample. Trizol reagent was used to extract total RNA from PBMCs, with at least 5 micrograms per sample. Naive CD45RAhigh/CD27high T cell percentages were measured by flow cytometry on a PBMC aliquot from every donor. Study-level results and caveats: The CMV infection status of donors was not known, potentially confounding age-related changes in expanded clonotypes. Observed TCR beta diversity per million T cells fell roughly linearly with age, and a significant reduction was already apparent by age roughly 40. Because profiling used bulk unsorted PBMCs, naive and antigen-experienced compartments could not be compared conclusively. Compared with the aged group, the long-lived group had more naive CD4+ T cells, fewer expanded clones and increased TCR diversity, suggesting age selection. A strong correlation was found between observed TCR beta diversity and the percentage of naive T cells measured by flow cytometry. Estimates of total diversity from one million sequenced T cells were regarded as lower bounds and underestimates.

Ends trimmed: V by 2 bases, J by 4 bases; bases unmatched to a gene: 4. CDR1 and CDR2 were assigned from the germline V gene (reference sequence) as DFQATT and SNEGSKA. CDR3 length: 13 amino acids, cysteine to phenylalanine. Only the CDR3 part of the read is kept: 39 bases, read in frame from the first base. The V gene is TRBV20-1 and the J gene is TRBJ2-5; TRBD2 matches 7 bases in the middle. The sequence derives from a man aged 25-45 years in good health. Material for sequencing was blood. This receptor carries the CDR3 CSARLAGSETQYF. The nucleotide sequence reads as follows: TGCAGTGCTAGATTAGCGGGCTCAGAGACCCAGTACTTC.